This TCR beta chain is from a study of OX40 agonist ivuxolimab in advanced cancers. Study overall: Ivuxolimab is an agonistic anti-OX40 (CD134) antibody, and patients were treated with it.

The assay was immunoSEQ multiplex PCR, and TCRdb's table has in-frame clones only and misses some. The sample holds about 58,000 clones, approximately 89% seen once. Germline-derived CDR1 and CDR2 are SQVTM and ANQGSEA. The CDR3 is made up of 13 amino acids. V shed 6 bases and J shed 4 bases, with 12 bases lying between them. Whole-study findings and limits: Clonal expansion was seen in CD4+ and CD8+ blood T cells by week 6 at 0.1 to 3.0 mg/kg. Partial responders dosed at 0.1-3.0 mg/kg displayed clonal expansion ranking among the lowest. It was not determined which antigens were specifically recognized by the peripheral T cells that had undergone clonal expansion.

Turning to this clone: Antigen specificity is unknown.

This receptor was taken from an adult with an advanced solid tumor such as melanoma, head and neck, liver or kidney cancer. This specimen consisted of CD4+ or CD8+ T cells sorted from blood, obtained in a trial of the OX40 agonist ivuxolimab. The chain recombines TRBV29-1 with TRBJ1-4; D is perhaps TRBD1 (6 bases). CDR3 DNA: TGCAGCGTGGGGGGACATTTTAATGAAAAACTGTTTTTT. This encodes CSVGGHFNEKLFF. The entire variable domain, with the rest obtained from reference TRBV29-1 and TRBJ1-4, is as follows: SAVISQKPSRDICQRGTSLTIQCQVDSQVTMMFWYRQQPGQSLTLIATANQGSEATYESGFVIDKFPISRPNLTFSTLTVSNMSPEDSSIYLCSVGGHFNEKLFFGSGTQLSVL.